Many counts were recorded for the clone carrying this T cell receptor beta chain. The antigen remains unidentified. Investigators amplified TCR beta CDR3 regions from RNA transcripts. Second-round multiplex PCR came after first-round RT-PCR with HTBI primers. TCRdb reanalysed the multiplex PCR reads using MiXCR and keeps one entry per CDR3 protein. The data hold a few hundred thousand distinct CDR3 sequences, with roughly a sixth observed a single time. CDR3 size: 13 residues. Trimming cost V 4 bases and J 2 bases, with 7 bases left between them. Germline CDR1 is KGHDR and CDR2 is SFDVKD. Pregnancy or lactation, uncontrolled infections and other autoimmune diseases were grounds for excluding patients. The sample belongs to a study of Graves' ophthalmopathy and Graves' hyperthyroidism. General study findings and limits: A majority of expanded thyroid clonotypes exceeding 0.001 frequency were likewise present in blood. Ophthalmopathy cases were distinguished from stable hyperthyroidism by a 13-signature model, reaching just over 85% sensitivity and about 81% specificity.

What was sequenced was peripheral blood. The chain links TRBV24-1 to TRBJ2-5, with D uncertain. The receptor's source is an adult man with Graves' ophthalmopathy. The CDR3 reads CATSDGSQETQYF. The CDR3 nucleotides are TGTGCCACCAGTGACGGCTCTCAAGAGACCCAGTACTTC.